This is a list of T cell receptor beta chains from one sample in a study of glioma-infiltrating T cells after dendritic cell vaccination. TCRdb keeps only in-frame clones here, not all; method: immunoSEQ multiplex PCR. Of 50,000 to 70,000 clones listed, approximately 80% were seen once; the top ten hold roughly 14%. This sample comprised blood, obtained after dendritic cell vaccination. The receptors derive from a human donor with glioblastoma. Each CDR3 is given with its conserved first and last residue. Fields, in order: CDR3 protein, CDR3 DNA, V gene, J gene, D gene, clone size. A D gene is named only where the DNA matches it firmly. A row's size may be missing; if present it is once, few, many or a size class.

CDR3 protein: CASSTQGLAEYTDTQYF
CDR3 DNA: TGTGCCAGTAGTACCCAGGGACTAGCCGAATACACAGATACGCAGTATTTT
V gene: TRBV19
J gene: TRBJ2-3
D gene: TRBD2
clone size: .

CDR3 protein: CAISESFRDNEKLFF
CDR3 DNA: TGTGCCATCAGTGAGTCGTTCCGAGATAATGAAAAACTGTTTTTT
V gene: TRBV10-3
J gene: TRBJ1-4
D gene: .
clone size: .

CDR3 protein: CASSYSNDRGGTEAFF
CDR3 DNA: TGCGCCAGCAGTTACTCGAACGACAGGGGCGGCACTGAAGCTTTCTTT
V gene: TRBV6-5
J gene: TRBJ1-1
D gene: TRBD1
clone size: .

CDR3 protein: CSVGVASGDTQYF
CDR3 DNA: TGCAGCGTTGGTGTGGCTTCGGGAGATACGCAGTATTTT
V gene: TRBV29-1
J gene: TRBJ2-3
D gene: .
clone size: .

CDR3 protein: CASSLGQGENGYTF
CDR3 DNA: TGTGCCAGCAGCTTGGGACAGGGCGAAAATGGCTACACCTTC
V gene: TRBV7-9
J gene: TRBJ1-2
D gene: TRBD1
clone size: .

CDR3 protein: CASKEGQVGYEQYF
CDR3 DNA: TGTGCCAGTAAGGAGGGACAGGTTGGCTACGAGCAGTACTTC
V gene: TRBV19
J gene: TRBJ2-7
D gene: TRBD1
clone size: .

CDR3 protein: CASSLTYRGREQYF
CDR3 DNA: TGCGCCAGCAGCTTGACCTACAGGGGTCGAGAGCAGTACTTC
V gene: TRBV5-1
J gene: TRBJ2-7
D gene: TRBD1
clone size: .

CDR3 protein: CAAQRQGSDYGYTF
CDR3 DNA: TGTGCCGCCCAACGACAGGGATCCGACTATGGCTACACCTTC
V gene: TRBV7-9
J gene: TRBJ1-2
D gene: TRBD1
clone size: .

CDR3 protein: CASSYLRTGGGYGYTF
CDR3 DNA: TGTGCCAGCAGTTACCTTAGGACAGGGGGTGGTTATGGCTACACCTTC
V gene: TRBV6-5
J gene: TRBJ1-2
D gene: TRBD1
clone size: once

CDR3 protein: CSVQGSGGSKYF
CDR3 DNA: TGCAGCGTTCAGGGTAGCGGGGGTTCGAAGTACTTC
V gene: TRBV29-1
J gene: TRBJ2-7
D gene: TRBD2
clone size: .

CDR3 protein: CAWTVGSSYNEQFF
CDR3 DNA: TGTGCCTGGACCGTAGGGAGCTCCTACAATGAGCAGTTCTTC
V gene: TRBV30
J gene: TRBJ2-1
D gene: .
clone size: .

CDR3 protein: CASSVTRDRDSYEQYF
CDR3 DNA: TGTGCCAGCAGCGTGACCCGGGACAGGGACTCCTACGAGCAGTACTTC
V gene: TRBV7-8
J gene: TRBJ2-7
D gene: TRBD1
clone size: .

CDR3 protein: CASSDGRGAEAFF
CDR3 DNA: TGTGCCAGCAGCGATGGCAGGGGTGCTGAAGCTTTCTTT
V gene: TRBV9
J gene: TRBJ1-1
D gene: .
clone size: .

CDR3 protein: CASSEGGGYYGYTF
CDR3 DNA: TGTGCCAGCAGTGAAGGTGGCGGCTACTATGGCTACACCTTC
V gene: TRBV6-1
J gene: TRBJ1-2
D gene: .
clone size: .

CDR3 protein: CASGKTGIEETQYF
CDR3 DNA: TGTGCCAGCGGAAAGACAGGGATCGAGGAGACCCAGTACTTC
V gene: TRBV27
J gene: TRBJ2-5
D gene: TRBD1
clone size: .

CDR3 protein: CASSSRLNDEKLFF
CDR3 DNA: TGCGCCAGCAGTTCGCGATTGAATGATGAAAAACTGTTTTTT
V gene: TRBV10-1
J gene: TRBJ1-4
D gene: .
clone size: .

CDR3 protein: CASSYPPLRGGNVLTF
CDR3 DNA: TGTGCCAGCAGTTACCCCCCTCTCAGGGGTGGCAACGTCCTGACTTTC
V gene: TRBV6-5
J gene: TRBJ2-6
D gene: .
clone size: once

CDR3 protein: CASSYFGRGYEQYF
CDR3 DNA: TGTGCCAGCAGTTACTTTGGCAGGGGCTACGAGCAGTACTTC
V gene: TRBV6-6
J gene: TRBJ2-7
D gene: .
clone size: .

CDR3 protein: CASSEFTGVNTEAFF
CDR3 DNA: TGTGCCAGCAGTGAATTCACGGGGGTGAACACTGAAGCTTTCTTT
V gene: TRBV6-1
J gene: TRBJ1-1
D gene: .
clone size: few

CDR3 protein: CASSSAGLHNEQFF
CDR3 DNA: TGTGCCAGTAGTTCCGCTGGACTACACAATGAGCAGTTCTTC
V gene: TRBV19
J gene: TRBJ2-1
D gene: .
clone size: .

CDR3 protein: CASSLSGTEDYEQYF
CDR3 DNA: TGTGCCAGCAGCTTGTCCGGGACTGAGGACTACGAGCAGTACTTC
V gene: TRBV5-4
J gene: TRBJ2-7
D gene: .
clone size: .

CDR3 protein: CASSLDRGHGYTF
CDR3 DNA: TGCGCCAGCAGCTTGGACAGGGGGCATGGCTACACCTTC
V gene: TRBV5-1
J gene: TRBJ1-2
D gene: TRBD1
clone size: .

CDR3 protein: CASSDHRDTQYF
CDR3 DNA: TGTGCCAGCAGCGATCACAGGGATACGCAGTATTTT
V gene: TRBV7-9
J gene: TRBJ2-3
D gene: .
clone size: once

CDR3 protein: CASSTRSYGGYTF
CDR3 DNA: TGTGCCAGCAGCACTCGGAGCTACGGTGGCTACACCTTC
V gene: TRBV7-9
J gene: TRBJ1-2
D gene: .
clone size: .

CDR3 protein: CASSARVPNTEAFF
CDR3 DNA: TGTGCCAGCAGTGCACGAGTACCGAACACTGAAGCTTTCTTT
V gene: TRBV6-5
J gene: TRBJ1-1
D gene: .
clone size: .

CDR3 protein: CASSQDPRGAYYEQYF
CDR3 DNA: TGCGCCAGCAGCCAAGATCCGCGGGGGGCCTACTACGAGCAGTACTTC
V gene: TRBV4-3
J gene: TRBJ2-7
D gene: TRBD2
clone size: .

CDR3 protein: CASGLVRGPPLAGGLSMDTQYF
CDR3 DNA: TGTGCTAGTGGTTTGGTACGGGGTCCTCCCCTAGCGGGGGGGCTTTCTATGGATACGCAGTATTTT
V gene: TRBV12-5
J gene: TRBJ2-3
D gene: TRBD2
clone size: few

CDR3 protein: CASSLDRTDYEQYF
CDR3 DNA: TGTGCCAGCAGCTTAGACCGGACAGACTACGAGCAGTACTTC
V gene: TRBV11-2
J gene: TRBJ2-7
D gene: .
clone size: .

CDR3 protein: CASSFGTNEQFF
CDR3 DNA: TGTGCCAGCAGCTTTGGGACTAATGAGCAGTTCTTC
V gene: TRBV5-4
J gene: TRBJ2-1
D gene: .
clone size: few

CDR3 protein: CATRGRSNEKLFF
CDR3 DNA: TGTGCCACCCGAGGCAGAAGCAATGAAAAACTGTTTTTT
V gene: TRBV10-3
J gene: TRBJ1-4
D gene: .
clone size: few

CDR3 protein: CASSQDWPGVNSPLHF
CDR3 DNA: TGTGCCAGCAGCCAAGACTGGCCAGGGGTTAATTCACCCCTCCACTTT
V gene: TRBV4-2
J gene: TRBJ1-6
D gene: .
clone size: .

CDR3 protein: CASSPSNYGYTF
CDR3 DNA: TGCGCCAGCAGCCCGTCTAACTATGGCTACACCTTC
V gene: TRBV5-1
J gene: TRBJ1-2
D gene: .
clone size: .

CDR3 protein: CASSEGAAQETQYF
CDR3 DNA: TGCGCCAGCAGTGAAGGGGCGGCCCAAGAGACCCAGTACTTC
V gene: TRBV10-1
J gene: TRBJ2-5
D gene: .
clone size: .

CDR3 protein: CASRVESTDTQYF
CDR3 DNA: TGTGCCAGTCGGGTTGAGAGCACAGATACGCAGTATTTT
V gene: TRBV19
J gene: TRBJ2-3
D gene: .
clone size: .

CDR3 protein: CAWMADSTGETQYF
CDR3 DNA: TGTGCCTGGATGGCGGACTCTACGGGAGAGACCCAGTACTTC
V gene: TRBV30
J gene: TRBJ2-5
D gene: .
clone size: .

CDR3 protein: CASSLSLGGQGLVSYTF
CDR3 DNA: TGTGCCAGCAGCTTATCCCTGGGGGGACAGGGGTTGGTGAGCTACACCTTC
V gene: TRBV11-2
J gene: TRBJ1-2
D gene: TRBD1
clone size: .

CDR3 protein: CASSPGGLARHEQYF
CDR3 DNA: TGTGCCAGCAGCCCCGGGGGACTAGCGCGCCACGAGCAGTACTTC
V gene: TRBV6-5
J gene: TRBJ2-7
D gene: TRBD2
clone size: once

CDR3 protein: CATSRSRTNTEAFF
CDR3 DNA: TGTGCCACCAGCAGGAGCCGAACGAACACTGAAGCTTTCTTT
V gene: TRBV15
J gene: TRBJ1-1
D gene: .
clone size: once

CDR3 protein: CAISVQGANTEAFF
CDR3 DNA: TGTGCCATCAGTGTGCAGGGGGCCAACACTGAAGCTTTCTTT
V gene: TRBV10-3
J gene: TRBJ1-1
D gene: TRBD1
clone size: few

CDR3 protein: CASSPIGQEQYF
CDR3 DNA: TGTGCCAGCAGCCCAATCGGACAGGAGCAGTACTTC
V gene: TRBV11-2
J gene: TRBJ2-7
D gene: .
clone size: .

CDR3 protein: CASSPAPGAFNYGYTF
CDR3 DNA: TGTGCCAGTAGTCCTGCTCCAGGTGCGTTTAACTATGGCTACACCTTC
V gene: TRBV19
J gene: TRBJ1-2
D gene: .
clone size: .

CDR3 protein: CASSARLAGRVVDTQYF
CDR3 DNA: TGCGCCAGCAGCGCCCGACTAGCGGGGAGAGTTGTGGATACGCAGTATTTT
V gene: TRBV5-1
J gene: TRBJ2-3
D gene: TRBD2
clone size: .

CDR3 protein: CASSLDRGRETQYF
CDR3 DNA: TGTGCTAGCAGCCTGGACAGGGGGCGAGAGACCCAGTACTTC
V gene: TRBV7-7
J gene: TRBJ2-5
D gene: TRBD1
clone size: .

CDR3 protein: CASSSIMDRETQYF
CDR3 DNA: TGCGCCAGCAGCTCCATAATGGACAGAGAGACCCAGTACTTC
V gene: TRBV5-1
J gene: TRBJ2-5
D gene: .
clone size: .

CDR3 protein: CASSLMGTGMNTEAFF
CDR3 DNA: TGTGCCAGCAGCTTAATGGGTACAGGAATGAACACTGAAGCTTTCTTT
V gene: TRBV7-2
J gene: TRBJ1-1
D gene: .
clone size: .

CDR3 protein: CASSDPRTVIEAFF
CDR3 DNA: TGTGCCAGTAGTGACCCTCGGACAGTAATTGAAGCTTTCTTT
V gene: TRBV19
J gene: TRBJ1-1
D gene: .
clone size: few

CDR3 protein: CASSLTSGSYEQYF
CDR3 DNA: TGTGCCAGCAGTTTGACTAGCGGCTCCTACGAGCAGTACTTC
V gene: TRBV2
J gene: TRBJ2-7
D gene: TRBD2
clone size: .

CDR3 protein: CAWTRLAGGGNTGELFF
CDR3 DNA: TGTGCCTGGACTCGACTAGCGGGGGGAGGCAACACCGGGGAGCTGTTTTTT
V gene: TRBV30
J gene: TRBJ2-2
D gene: TRBD2
clone size: .

CDR3 protein: CASSPSRGGNTIYF
CDR3 DNA: TGTGCCAGCAGTCCCAGCAGGGGTGGAAACACCATATATTTT
V gene: TRBV27
J gene: TRBJ1-3
D gene: .
clone size: once

CDR3 protein: CASTLGRQPQHF
CDR3 DNA: TGTGCCAGCACTCTGGGCCGTCAGCCCCAGCATTTT
V gene: TRBV6-1
J gene: TRBJ1-5
D gene: .
clone size: many

CDR3 protein: CATSLGLSETQYF
CDR3 DNA: TGTGCCACCAGCTTGGGACTTTCAGAGACCCAGTACTTC
V gene: TRBV15
J gene: TRBJ2-5
D gene: .
clone size: .

CDR3 protein: CASSWDSSYEQYF
CDR3 DNA: TGTGCCAGCAGCTGGGACAGCTCCTACGAGCAGTACTTC
V gene: TRBV7-2
J gene: TRBJ2-7
D gene: TRBD1
clone size: .

CDR3 protein: CASSPAGLPPGELFF
CDR3 DNA: TGTGCTAGCAGCCCGGCGGGACTTCCCCCCGGGGAGCTGTTTTTT
V gene: TRBV7-7
J gene: TRBJ2-2
D gene: .
clone size: .

CDR3 protein: CASSLNLRDTQYF
CDR3 DNA: TGTGCCAGCAGCTTAAACCTCCGGGATACGCAGTATTTT
V gene: TRBV7-3
J gene: TRBJ2-3
D gene: .
clone size: .

CDR3 protein: CASSIQRTGVYSPLHF
CDR3 DNA: TGTGCCAGTAGTATCCAACGTACAGGGGTATATTCACCCCTCCACTTT
V gene: TRBV19
J gene: TRBJ1-6
D gene: TRBD1
clone size: .

CDR3 protein: CASSLDRGLNTGELFF
CDR3 DNA: TGCGCCAGCAGCTTAGACAGGGGTCTAAACACCGGGGAGCTGTTTTTT
V gene: TRBV5-1
J gene: TRBJ2-2
D gene: TRBD1
clone size: .

CDR3 protein: CASHPVNTEAFF
CDR3 DNA: TGTGCCTCTCATCCGGTGAACACTGAAGCTTTCTTT
V gene: TRBV30
J gene: TRBJ1-1
D gene: .
clone size: once

CDR3 protein: CSADSSYGYTF
CDR3 DNA: TGCAGTGCTGATTCCAGCTATGGCTACACCTTC
V gene: TRBV20-1
J gene: TRBJ1-2
D gene: .
clone size: .

CDR3 protein: CASSEQRGGNDSPLHF
CDR3 DNA: TGTGCCAGCAGTGAGCAACGGGGGGGTAACGATTCACCCCTCCACTTT
V gene: TRBV2
J gene: TRBJ1-6
D gene: .
clone size: few

CDR3 protein: CASSWRSYNSPLHF
CDR3 DNA: TGTGCCAGCAGCTGGAGATCCTATAATTCACCCCTCCACTTT
V gene: TRBV13
J gene: TRBJ1-6
D gene: .
clone size: .